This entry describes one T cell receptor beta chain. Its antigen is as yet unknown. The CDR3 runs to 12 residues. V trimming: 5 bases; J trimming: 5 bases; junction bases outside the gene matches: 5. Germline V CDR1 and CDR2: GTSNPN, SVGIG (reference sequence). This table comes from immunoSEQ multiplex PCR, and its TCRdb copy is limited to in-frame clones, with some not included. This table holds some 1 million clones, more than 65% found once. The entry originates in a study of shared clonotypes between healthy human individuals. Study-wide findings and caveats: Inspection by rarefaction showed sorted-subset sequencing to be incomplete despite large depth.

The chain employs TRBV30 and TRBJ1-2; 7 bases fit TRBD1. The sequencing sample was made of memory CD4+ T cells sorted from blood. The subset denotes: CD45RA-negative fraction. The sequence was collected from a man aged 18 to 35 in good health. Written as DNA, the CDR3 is TGTGCCTGGGGACAGGCGTTATATGGCTACACCTTC. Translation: CAWGQALYGYTF. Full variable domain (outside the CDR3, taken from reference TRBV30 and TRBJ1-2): SQTIHQWPATLVQPVGSPLSLECTVEGTSNPNLYWYRQAAGRGLQLLFYSVGIGQISSEVPQNLSASRPQDRQFILSSKKLLLSDSGFYLCAWGQALYGYTFGSGTRLTVV.